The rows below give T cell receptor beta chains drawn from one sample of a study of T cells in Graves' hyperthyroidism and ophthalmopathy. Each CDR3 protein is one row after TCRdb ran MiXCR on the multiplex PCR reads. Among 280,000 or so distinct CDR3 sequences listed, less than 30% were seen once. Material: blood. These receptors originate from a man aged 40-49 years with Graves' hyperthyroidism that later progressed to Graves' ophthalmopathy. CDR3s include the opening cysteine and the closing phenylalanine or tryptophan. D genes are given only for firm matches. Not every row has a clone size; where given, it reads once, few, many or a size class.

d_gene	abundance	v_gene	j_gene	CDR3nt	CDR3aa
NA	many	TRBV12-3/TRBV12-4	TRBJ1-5	TGTGCCAGCAGTTTCCGCCAGGGGCGAGGCCAGCCCCAGCATTTT	CASSFRQGRGQPQHF
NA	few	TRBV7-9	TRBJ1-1	TGTGCCAGCAGCCCCAGAGTTGGAGATGGCGCTTTCTTT	CASSPRVGDGAFF
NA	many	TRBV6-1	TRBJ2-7	TGTGCCAGCAGGGAACGACAGGGAGGCGAGCAGTACTTC	CASRERQGGEQYF
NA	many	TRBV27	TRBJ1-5	TGTGCCAGCAGTTTACACGGTAGCAATCAGCCCCAGCATTTT	CASSLHGSNQPQHF
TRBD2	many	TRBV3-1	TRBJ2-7	TGTGCCAGCAGCCCTACAATTCAGGCCTGGACTAGTCGCGAGCAGTACTTC	CASSPTIQAWTSREQYF
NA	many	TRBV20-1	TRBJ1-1	TGCAGTGCTAGTCGCGATGATTACACTGAAGCTTTCTTT	CSASRDDYTEAFF
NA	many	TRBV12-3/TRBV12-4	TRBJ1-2	TGTGCCAGCAGTTTTAGCGGGGTCGGTTCCGGCTACACCTTC	CASSFSGVGSGYTF
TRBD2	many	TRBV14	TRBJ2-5	TGTGCCAGCAGCTTTGGACTAGCGATTAGAGAGACCCAGTACTTC	CASSFGLAIRETQYF
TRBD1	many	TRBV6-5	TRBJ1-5	TGTGCCAGCAGTTACTCGAGAGCAGGGGGGACAAATCAGCCCCAGCATTTT	CASSYSRAGGTNQPQHF
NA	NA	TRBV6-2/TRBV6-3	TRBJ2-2	TGTGCCAGCAGTATATTTTGGACCGGGGAGCTGTCTTTT	CASSIFWTGELSF
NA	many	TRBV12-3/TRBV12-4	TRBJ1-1	TGTGCCAGCAATATCAAAGGGAACACTGAAGCTTTCTTT	CASNIKGNTEAFF
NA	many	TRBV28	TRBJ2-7	TGTGCCAGCAGTTTTGGCAGGGCAACGAACGAGCAGTACTTC	CASSFGRATNEQYF
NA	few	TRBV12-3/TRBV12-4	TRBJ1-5	TGTGCCAGCAGTTTGCGGAGCGGGCTCGGGAGTCAGCCCCAGCATTTT	CASSLRSGLGSQPQHF
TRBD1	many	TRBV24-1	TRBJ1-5	TGTGCCACCAGCGCCACAGGGGGTGGTCAGCCCCAGCATTTT	CATSATGGGQPQHF
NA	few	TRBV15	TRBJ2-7	TGTGCCACCAGCAAAGGACGGGACTACGAGCAGTACTTC	CATSKGRDYEQYF
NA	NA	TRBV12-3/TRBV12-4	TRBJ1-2	TGTGCCAGCAGACTGGGAAGCTATGGCTACACCTTC	CASRLGSYGYTF
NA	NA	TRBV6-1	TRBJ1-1	TGTGCCAGCACCCCCGGAGCAGGTGGGAACACTGAAGCTTTCTTT	CASTPGAGGNTEAFF
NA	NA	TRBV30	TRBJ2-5	TGTGCCTGGAGCCCAAGTGGAACCCAAGAGACCCAGTACTTC	CAWSPSGTQETQYF
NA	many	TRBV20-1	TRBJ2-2	TGCAGTGCGTCCACTCACGCAGGGCCCGGGGAGCTGTTTTTT	CSASTHAGPGELFF